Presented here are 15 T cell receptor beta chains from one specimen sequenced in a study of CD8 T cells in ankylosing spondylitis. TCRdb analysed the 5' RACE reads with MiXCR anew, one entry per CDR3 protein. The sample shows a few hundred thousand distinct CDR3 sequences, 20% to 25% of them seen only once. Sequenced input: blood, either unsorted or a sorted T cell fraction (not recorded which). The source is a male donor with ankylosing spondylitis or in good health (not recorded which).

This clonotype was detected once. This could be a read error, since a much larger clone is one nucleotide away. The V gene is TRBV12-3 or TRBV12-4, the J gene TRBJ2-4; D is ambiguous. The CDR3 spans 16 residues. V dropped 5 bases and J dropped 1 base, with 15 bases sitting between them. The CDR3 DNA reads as TGTGCCAGCAGTCCCGCCACCTCTGCCGCCAAAAACATTCAGTACTTC. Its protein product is CASSPATSAAKNIQYF.

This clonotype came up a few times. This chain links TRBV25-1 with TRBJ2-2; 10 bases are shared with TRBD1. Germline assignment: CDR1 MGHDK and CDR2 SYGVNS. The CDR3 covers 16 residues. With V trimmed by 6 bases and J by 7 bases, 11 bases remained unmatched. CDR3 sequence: CASSLMTGGAIGELFF. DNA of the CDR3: TGTGCCAGCAGCCTGATGACAGGGGGCGCGATCGGGGAGCTGTTTTTT.

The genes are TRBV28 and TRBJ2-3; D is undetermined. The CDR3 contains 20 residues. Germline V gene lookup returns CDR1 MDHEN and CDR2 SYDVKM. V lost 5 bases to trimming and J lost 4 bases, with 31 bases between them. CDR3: CASSAPFGAHGPTQPDTQYF. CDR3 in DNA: TGTGCCAGCAGTGCCCCTTTTGGTGCTCATGGCCCCACTCAACCAGATACGCAGTATTTT. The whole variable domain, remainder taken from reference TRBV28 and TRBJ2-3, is DVKVTQSSRYLVKRTGEKVFLECVQDMDHENMFWYRQDPGLGLRLIYFSYDVKMKEKGDIPEGYSVSREKKERFSLILESASTNQTSMYLCASSAPFGAHGPTQPDTQYFGPGTRLTVL.

The CDR3 coding sequence is TGTGCCAGCAGTTTGGCCAGGGGCGGTCAGCCCCAGCATTTT. Its translation: CASSLARGGQPQHF. The J gene is TRBJ1-5, the V gene TRBV12-3 or TRBV12-4; weak D call: TRBD1 (6 bases). CDR3 length equals 14 residues. V was cut by 3 bases and J by 6 bases, with 12 bases left in between.

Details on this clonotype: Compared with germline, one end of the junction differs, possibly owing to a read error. The CDR3 region is CSARASGVNSYEQYF. The CDR3 bases are TGCAGTGCAAGAGCTAGCGGGGTCAACTCCTACGAGCAGTACTTC. The rearrangement links TRBV20-1 to TRBJ2-7; TRBD2 agrees at 9 bases. Germline assignment: CDR1 DFQATT and CDR2 SNEGSKA (reference sequence). This CDR3 has 15 amino acids.

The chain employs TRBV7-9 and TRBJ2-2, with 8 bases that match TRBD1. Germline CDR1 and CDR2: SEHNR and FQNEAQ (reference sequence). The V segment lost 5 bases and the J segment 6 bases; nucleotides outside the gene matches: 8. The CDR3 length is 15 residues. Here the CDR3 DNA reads TGTGCCAGCAGCCCAGGACAGGGCCTGCCCGGGGAGCTGTTTTTT. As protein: CASSPGQGLPGELFF.

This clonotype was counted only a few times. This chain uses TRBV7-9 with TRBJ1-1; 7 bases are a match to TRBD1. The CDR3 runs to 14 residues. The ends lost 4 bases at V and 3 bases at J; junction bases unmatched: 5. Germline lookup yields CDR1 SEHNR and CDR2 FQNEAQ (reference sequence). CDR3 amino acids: CASSSRQGHTEAFF. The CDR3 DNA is TGTGCCAGCAGCTCCCGACAGGGCCACACTGAAGCTTTCTTT.

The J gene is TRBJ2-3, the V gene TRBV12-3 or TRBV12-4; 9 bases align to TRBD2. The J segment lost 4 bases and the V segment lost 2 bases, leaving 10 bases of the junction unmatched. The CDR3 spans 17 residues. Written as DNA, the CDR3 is TGTGCCAGCAGTTTATTTGCGGGGGGGCCGTCGGCAGATACGCAGTATTTT. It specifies CASSLFAGGPSADTQYF.

CDR3 nucleotides: TGTGCCAGCAGTTACGACCGCCCCCCTTCCGGCCATGAGCAGTTCTTC. Translation: CASSYDRPPSGHEQFF. The chain has TRBV6-5 and TRBJ2-1, with D unresolved. Germline V gene data show CDR1 as MNHEY and CDR2 as SVGAGI. There are 16 residues in the CDR3. V lost 2 bases and J lost 8, with 19 bases in between.

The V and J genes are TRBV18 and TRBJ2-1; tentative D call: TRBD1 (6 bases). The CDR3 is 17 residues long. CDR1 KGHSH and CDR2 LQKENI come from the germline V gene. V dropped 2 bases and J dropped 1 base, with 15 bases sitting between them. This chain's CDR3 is CASSPGFTGFSYNEQFF. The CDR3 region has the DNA TGTGCCAGCTCACCAGGTTTTACAGGGTTTTCCTACAATGAGCAGTTCTTC.

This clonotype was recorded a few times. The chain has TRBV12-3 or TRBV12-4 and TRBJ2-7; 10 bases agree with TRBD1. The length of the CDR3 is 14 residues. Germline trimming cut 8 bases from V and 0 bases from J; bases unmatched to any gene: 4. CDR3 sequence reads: CASLDRGSSYEQYF. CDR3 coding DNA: TGTGCCAGCCTGGACAGGGGGAGCTCCTACGAGCAGTACTTC.

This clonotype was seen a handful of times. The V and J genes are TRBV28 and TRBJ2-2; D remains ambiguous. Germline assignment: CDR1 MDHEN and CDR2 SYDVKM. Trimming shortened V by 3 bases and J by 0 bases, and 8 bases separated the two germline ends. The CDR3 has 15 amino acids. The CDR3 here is CASSFFRTNTGELFF. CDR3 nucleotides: TGTGCCAGCAGTTTTTTCAGGACGAACACCGGGGAGCTGTTTTTT. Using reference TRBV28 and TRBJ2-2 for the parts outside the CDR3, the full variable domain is DVKVTQSSRYLVKRTGEKVFLECVQDMDHENMFWYRQDPGLGLRLIYFSYDVKMKEKGDIPEGYSVSREKKERFSLILESASTNQTSMYLCASSFFRTNTGELFFGEGSRLTVL.

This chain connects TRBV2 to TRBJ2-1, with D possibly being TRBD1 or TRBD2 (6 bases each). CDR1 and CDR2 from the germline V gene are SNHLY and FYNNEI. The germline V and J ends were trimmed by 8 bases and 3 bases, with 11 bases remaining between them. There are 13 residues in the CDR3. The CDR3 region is CASGGLGYNEQFF. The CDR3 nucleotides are TGTGCCAGCGGGGGGCTCGGCTACAATGAGCAGTTCTTC.

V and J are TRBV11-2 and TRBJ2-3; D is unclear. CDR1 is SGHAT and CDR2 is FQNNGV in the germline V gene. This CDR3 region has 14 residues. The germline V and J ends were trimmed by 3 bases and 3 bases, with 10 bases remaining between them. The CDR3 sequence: CASSFLFRTDTQYF. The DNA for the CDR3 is TGTGCCAGCAGCTTTTTGTTCCGGACAGATACGCAGTATTTT.

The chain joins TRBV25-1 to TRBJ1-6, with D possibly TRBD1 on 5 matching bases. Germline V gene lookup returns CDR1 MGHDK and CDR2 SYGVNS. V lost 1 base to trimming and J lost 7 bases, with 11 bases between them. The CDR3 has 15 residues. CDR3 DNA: TGTGCCAGCAGTGAATTGGGGGAGATCAATTCACCCCTCCACTTT. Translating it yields CASSELGEINSPLHF.